This is a list of T cell receptor beta chains from one sample in a study of human T cells and chemical hapten exposure. A single record per CDR3 protein comes from TCRdb applying MiXCR to the RACE reads. Among 200,000 to 300,000 distinct CDR3 sequences, 7% to 10% were seen once, and the ten largest hold approximately 2.2%. The source material was whole blood, sampled in connection with sensitization to the hapten diphenylcyclopropenone (DPC). These receptors originate from a woman between 35 and 50 years old with alopecia areata. Some clones in this sample may be carry-over from other donors' samples. The CDR3 runs from the conserved cysteine through the conserved F or W. The order of the fields is D gene, V gene, J gene, clone size, CDR3 protein, CDR3 DNA. A D gene is named only where the DNA matches it firmly. The size field is filled for only some rows; it gives once, few, many or a size class.

>NA|TRBV7-9|TRBJ2-7|many
CASSLGLRDEQYF
TGTGCCAGCAGCTTAGGGCTCCGAGACGAGCAGTACTTC
>NA|TRBV7-2|TRBJ1-6|many
CASSSGRHLPLHF
TGTGCCAGCAGCTCGGGACGCCACCTCCCTCTCCACTTT
>NA|TRBV6-5|TRBJ2-7|NA
CASSPTWGRGYEQYF
TGTGCCAGCAGTCCCACATGGGGACGTGGGTACGAGCAGTACTTC
>NA|TRBV20-1|TRBJ2-7|many
CSARNRASEQYF
TGCAGTGCTAGGAACAGGGCCAGCGAGCAGTACTTC
>TRBD2|TRBV20-1|TRBJ2-3|NA
CSAHGRELPLADTQYF
TGCAGTGCCCACGGGCGGGAGCTCCCTCTCGCAGATACGCAGTATTTT
>NA|TRBV6-5|TRBJ1-5|NA
CASSYSWGAQQPQHF
TGTGCCAGCAGTTACTCGTGGGGGGCCCAACAGCCCCAGCATTTT
>NA|TRBV14|TRBJ1-6|many
CASSQEPSGSPLHF
TGTGCCAGCAGCCAAGAGCCCTCCGGGTCACCCCTCCACTTT
>NA|TRBV24-1|TRBJ2-5|many
CATARDLGETQYF
TGTGCCACCGCCCGGGACCTTGGGGAGACCCAGTACTTC
>NA|TRBV27|TRBJ2-1|few
CASSPPPASYNEQFF
TGTGCCAGCAGTCCACCCCCGGCCTCCTACAATGAGCAGTTCTTC
>TRBD2|TRBV5-1|TRBJ2-3|few
CASSPLPSGSGTDTQYF
TGCGCCAGCAGTCCCCTGCCTAGCGGGAGCGGAACAGATACGCAGTATTTT
>TRBD1|TRBV6-5|TRBJ1-1|NA
CAAHQTGGSAFF
TGTGCCGCCCACCAAACAGGGGGCAGTGCTTTCTTT
>TRBD2|TRBV20-1|TRBJ2-3|NA
CSARDLAGGPDTQYF
TGCAGTGCTAGAGATCTGGCGGGAGGGCCAGATACGCAGTATTTT
>NA|TRBV4-3|TRBJ2-3|few
CASSQEMGFGSDTQYF
TGCGCCAGCAGCCAAGAAATGGGGTTCGGCTCAGATACGCAGTATTTT
>NA|TRBV28|TRBJ2-7|few
CASSLRGSGPSYEQYF
TGTGCCAGCAGTTTAAGGGGTTCAGGGCCCTCCTACGAGCAGTACTTC
>TRBD2|TRBV7-2|TRBJ2-7|few
CASSQRARAGSNEQYF
TGTGCCAGCAGCCAAAGGGCTCGAGCGGGATCGAACGAGCAGTACTTC
>NA|TRBV3-1|TRBJ1-4|NA
CASSFSGALEKLFF
TGTGCCAGCAGCTTCTCAGGAGCTTTGGAGAAACTGTTTTTT